This is a list of T cell receptor beta chains from one sample in a study of blood T cell repertoires in COVID-19. Measured with immunoSEQ multiplex PCR; TCRdb has only the in-frame clones, and not every one. The table has 100,000 to 150,000 clones, 75% to 90% seen once. The sequenced sample was peripheral blood. The receptors derive from a woman aged 80 or over with COVID-19, enrolled during active disease. Each CDR3 is given with its conserved first and last residue. Each record gives: D gene, V gene, J gene, CDR3 protein. D genes are given only for firm matches.

d_call: .
v_call: TRBV20-1
j_call: TRBJ1-4
cdr3_aa: CSGYTNEKLFF

d_call: .
v_call: TRBV6-1
j_call: TRBJ2-1
cdr3_aa: CASSEKLRSILWDEQFF

d_call: TRBD1
v_call: TRBV5-1
j_call: TRBJ1-2
cdr3_aa: CASSTDRGLEDYGYTF

d_call: .
v_call: TRBV4-2
j_call: TRBJ1-1
cdr3_aa: CASSQNDRLNTEAFF

d_call: .
v_call: TRBV29-1
j_call: TRBJ2-1
cdr3_aa: CSVGSWGDGEFF

d_call: TRBD1
v_call: TRBV3-1/TRBV3-2
j_call: TRBJ2-7
cdr3_aa: CASSLTGAYEQYF

d_call: TRBD1
v_call: TRBV19
j_call: TRBJ2-2
cdr3_aa: CASRGPGRGTGSGELFF

d_call: .
v_call: TRBV19
j_call: TRBJ1-2
cdr3_aa: CASSDSVGTQALYGYTF

d_call: TRBD1
v_call: TRBV2
j_call: TRBJ2-5
cdr3_aa: CASSPGQGETQYF

d_call: .
v_call: TRBV24-1
j_call: TRBJ2-2
cdr3_aa: CATGQGLNTGELFF

d_call: .
v_call: TRBV18
j_call: TRBJ2-5
cdr3_aa: CASSTLGETQYF

d_call: .
v_call: TRBV27
j_call: TRBJ1-6
cdr3_aa: CASSLRGLGHVNNSPLHF

d_call: .
v_call: TRBV9
j_call: TRBJ2-2
cdr3_aa: CASSGQANTGELFF

d_call: TRBD2
v_call: TRBV7-2
j_call: TRBJ2-7
cdr3_aa: CASSLGESGRFSYEQYF

d_call: .
v_call: TRBV29-1
j_call: TRBJ1-3
cdr3_aa: CSAREGSGNTIYF

d_call: TRBD1
v_call: TRBV5-1
j_call: TRBJ1-2
cdr3_aa: CASSPRGQGGDGYTF

d_call: .
v_call: TRBV3-1/TRBV3-2
j_call: TRBJ2-5
cdr3_aa: CASSLGLETQYF

d_call: TRBD2
v_call: TRBV19
j_call: TRBJ2-3
cdr3_aa: CASSTLGLVSDTQYF

d_call: TRBD2
v_call: TRBV7-8
j_call: TRBJ2-5
cdr3_aa: CASSLGLAGAETQYF

d_call: .
v_call: TRBV7-2
j_call: TRBJ2-3
cdr3_aa: CASSLAGGQVTDTQYF

d_call: .
v_call: TRBV4-2
j_call: TRBJ1-6
cdr3_aa: CASSQAAGFGSPLHF

d_call: TRBD1
v_call: TRBV6-5
j_call: TRBJ2-1
cdr3_aa: CASRSGGQGIGEQFF

d_call: .
v_call: TRBV7-9
j_call: TRBJ2-3
cdr3_aa: CASSQEGPTDTQYF

d_call: .
v_call: TRBV7-2
j_call: TRBJ1-1
cdr3_aa: CASSSPFAERNTEAFF

d_call: .
v_call: TRBV6-2/TRBV6-3
j_call: TRBJ1-2
cdr3_aa: CASSYTGVYGYTF

d_call: .
v_call: TRBV11-2
j_call: TRBJ2-7
cdr3_aa: CASSLGRVEQYF

d_call: .
v_call: TRBV4-1
j_call: TRBJ1-2
cdr3_aa: CASSQGGGLGYTF

d_call: .
v_call: TRBV27
j_call: TRBJ1-5
cdr3_aa: CASSFGPYNQPQHF

d_call: .
v_call: TRBV3-1/TRBV3-2
j_call: TRBJ1-4
cdr3_aa: CASSQGVQREKLFF

d_call: .
v_call: TRBV7-9
j_call: TRBJ1-6
cdr3_aa: CASSVDSWSPLHF

d_call: TRBD1
v_call: TRBV3-1/TRBV3-2
j_call: TRBJ1-5
cdr3_aa: CASSQDREAPQHF

d_call: TRBD2
v_call: TRBV7-2
j_call: TRBJ2-7
cdr3_aa: CASSSTSTPFYEQYF

d_call: .
v_call: TRBV18
j_call: TRBJ1-2
cdr3_aa: CASSANGQNNLYTF

d_call: TRBD1
v_call: TRBV28
j_call: TRBJ2-6
cdr3_aa: CASKMTGGSGANVLTF

d_call: .
v_call: TRBV14
j_call: TRBJ1-1
cdr3_aa: CASSQQDSYTEAFF

d_call: TRBD1
v_call: TRBV9
j_call: TRBJ1-1
cdr3_aa: CASSANPGQGTEAFF

d_call: TRBD2
v_call: TRBV11-2
j_call: TRBJ2-2
cdr3_aa: CASSSLAGVGELFF

d_call: .
v_call: TRBV24-1
j_call: TRBJ1-1
cdr3_aa: CATSDKQYTEAFF

d_call: TRBD1
v_call: TRBV5-4
j_call: TRBJ2-2
cdr3_aa: CASSRGPANTGELFF

d_call: TRBD2
v_call: TRBV19
j_call: TRBJ2-1
cdr3_aa: CASKASGIAYNEQFF

d_call: .
v_call: TRBV21-1
j_call: TRBJ2-5
cdr3_aa: CASSKALFGRQETQYF